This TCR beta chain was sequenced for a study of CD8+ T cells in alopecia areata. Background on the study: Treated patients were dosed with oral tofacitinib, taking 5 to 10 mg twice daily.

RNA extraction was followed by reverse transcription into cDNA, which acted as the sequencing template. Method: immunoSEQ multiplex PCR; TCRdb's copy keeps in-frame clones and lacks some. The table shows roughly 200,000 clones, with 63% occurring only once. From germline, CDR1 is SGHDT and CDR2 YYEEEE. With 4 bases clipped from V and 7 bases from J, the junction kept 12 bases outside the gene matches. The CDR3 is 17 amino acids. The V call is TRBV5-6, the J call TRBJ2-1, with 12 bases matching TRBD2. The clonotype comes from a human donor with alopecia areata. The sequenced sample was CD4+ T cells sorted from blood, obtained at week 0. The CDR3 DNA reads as TGTGCCAGCAGCCTGAGGGCTAGCGGGGGGGCCAAGAATGAGCAGTTCTTC. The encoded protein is CASSLRASGGAKNEQFF.